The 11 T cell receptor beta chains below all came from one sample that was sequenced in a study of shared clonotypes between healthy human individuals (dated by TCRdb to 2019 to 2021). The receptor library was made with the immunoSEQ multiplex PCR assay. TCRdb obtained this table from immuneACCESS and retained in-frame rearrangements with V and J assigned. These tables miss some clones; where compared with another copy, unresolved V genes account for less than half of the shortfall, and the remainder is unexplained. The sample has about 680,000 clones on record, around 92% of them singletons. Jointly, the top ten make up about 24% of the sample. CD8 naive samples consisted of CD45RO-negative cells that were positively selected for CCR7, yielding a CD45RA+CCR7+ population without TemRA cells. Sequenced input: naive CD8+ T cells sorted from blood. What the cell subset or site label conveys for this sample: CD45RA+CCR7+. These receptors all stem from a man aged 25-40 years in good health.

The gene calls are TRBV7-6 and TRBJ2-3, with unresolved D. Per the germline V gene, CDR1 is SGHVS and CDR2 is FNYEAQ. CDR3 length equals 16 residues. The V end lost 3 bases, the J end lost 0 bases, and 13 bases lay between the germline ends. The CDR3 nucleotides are TGTGCCAGCAGCTTGGCAAAGCGACCTAGCACAGATACGCAGTATTTT. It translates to CASSLAKRPSTDTQYF.

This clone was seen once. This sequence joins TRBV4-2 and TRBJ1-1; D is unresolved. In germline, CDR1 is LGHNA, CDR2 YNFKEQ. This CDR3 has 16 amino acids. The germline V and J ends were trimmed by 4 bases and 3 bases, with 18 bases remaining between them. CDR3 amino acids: CASSPNGVPGYTEAFF. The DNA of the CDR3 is TGTGCCAGCAGCCCCAACGGGGTCCCGGGGTACACTGAAGCTTTCTTT.

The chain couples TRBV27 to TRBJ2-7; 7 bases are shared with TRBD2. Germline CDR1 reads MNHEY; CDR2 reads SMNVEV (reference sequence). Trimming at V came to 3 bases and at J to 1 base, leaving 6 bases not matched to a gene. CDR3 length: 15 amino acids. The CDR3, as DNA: TGTGCCAGCAGTTTTTGGGAGGGCGGTTCCTACGAGCAGTACTTC. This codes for CASSFWEGGSYEQYF.

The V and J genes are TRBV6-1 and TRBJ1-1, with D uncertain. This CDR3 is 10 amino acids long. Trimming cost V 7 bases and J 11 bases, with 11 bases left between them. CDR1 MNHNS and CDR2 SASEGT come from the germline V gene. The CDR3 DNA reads TGTGCCAGCATGCTAGGGTGGGCTTTCTTT. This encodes CASMLGWAFF.

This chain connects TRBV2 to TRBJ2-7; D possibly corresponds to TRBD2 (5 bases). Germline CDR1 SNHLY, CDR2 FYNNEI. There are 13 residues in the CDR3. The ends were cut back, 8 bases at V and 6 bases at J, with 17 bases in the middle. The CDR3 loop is CASCRWLAVEQYF. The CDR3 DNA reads TGTGCCAGCTGTCGATGGCTAGCCGTCGAGCAGTACTTC.

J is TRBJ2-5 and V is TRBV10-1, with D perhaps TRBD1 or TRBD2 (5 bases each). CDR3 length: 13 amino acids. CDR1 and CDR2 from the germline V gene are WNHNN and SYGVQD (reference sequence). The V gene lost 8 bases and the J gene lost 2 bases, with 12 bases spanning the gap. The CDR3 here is CASFTGRQETQYF. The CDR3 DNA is TGCGCCAGCTTTACGGGACGGCAAGAGACCCAGTACTTC.

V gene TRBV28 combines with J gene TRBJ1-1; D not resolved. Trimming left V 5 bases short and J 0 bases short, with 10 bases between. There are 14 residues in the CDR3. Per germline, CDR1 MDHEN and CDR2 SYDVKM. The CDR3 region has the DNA TGTGCCAGCAGTCTACAGAGTCTGAACACTGAAGCTTTCTTT. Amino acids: CASSLQSLNTEAFF. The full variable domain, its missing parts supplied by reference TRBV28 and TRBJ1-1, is DVKVTQSSRYLVKRTGEKVFLECVQDMDHENMFWYRQDPGLGLRLIYFSYDVKMKEKGDIPEGYSVSREKKERFSLILESASTNQTSMYLCASSLQSLNTEAFFGQGTRLTVV.

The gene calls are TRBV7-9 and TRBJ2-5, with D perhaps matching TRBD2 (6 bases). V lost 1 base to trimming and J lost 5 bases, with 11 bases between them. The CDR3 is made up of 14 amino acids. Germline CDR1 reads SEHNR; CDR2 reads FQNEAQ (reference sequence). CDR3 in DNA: TGTGCCAGCAGCTTAGGGAGGGAATGGGAGACCCAGTACTTC. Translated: CASSLGREWETQYF.

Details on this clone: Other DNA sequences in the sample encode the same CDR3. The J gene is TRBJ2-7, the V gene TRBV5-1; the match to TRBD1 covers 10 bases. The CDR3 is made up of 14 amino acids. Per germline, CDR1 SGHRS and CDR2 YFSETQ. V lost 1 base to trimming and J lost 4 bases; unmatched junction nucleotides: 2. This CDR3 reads CASSLRTGGYEQYF. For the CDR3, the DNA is TGCGCCAGCAGCTTGCGGACAGGGGGTTACGAGCAGTACTTC.

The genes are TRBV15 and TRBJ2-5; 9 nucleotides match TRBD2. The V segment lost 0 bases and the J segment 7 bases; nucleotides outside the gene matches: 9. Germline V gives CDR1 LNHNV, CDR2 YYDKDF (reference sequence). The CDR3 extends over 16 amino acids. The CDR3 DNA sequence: TGTGCCACCAGCAGAGAGGCTAGCGGGACTGGCGGGACCCAGTACTTC. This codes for CATSREASGTGGTQYF.

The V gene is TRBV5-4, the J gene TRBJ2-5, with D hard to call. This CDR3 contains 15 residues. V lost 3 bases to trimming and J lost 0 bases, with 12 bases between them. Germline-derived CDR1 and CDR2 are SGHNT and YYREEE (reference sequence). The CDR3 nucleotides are TGTGCCAGCAGCTCGCCCCTTGCGAACCAAGAGACCCAGTACTTC. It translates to CASSSPLANQETQYF.